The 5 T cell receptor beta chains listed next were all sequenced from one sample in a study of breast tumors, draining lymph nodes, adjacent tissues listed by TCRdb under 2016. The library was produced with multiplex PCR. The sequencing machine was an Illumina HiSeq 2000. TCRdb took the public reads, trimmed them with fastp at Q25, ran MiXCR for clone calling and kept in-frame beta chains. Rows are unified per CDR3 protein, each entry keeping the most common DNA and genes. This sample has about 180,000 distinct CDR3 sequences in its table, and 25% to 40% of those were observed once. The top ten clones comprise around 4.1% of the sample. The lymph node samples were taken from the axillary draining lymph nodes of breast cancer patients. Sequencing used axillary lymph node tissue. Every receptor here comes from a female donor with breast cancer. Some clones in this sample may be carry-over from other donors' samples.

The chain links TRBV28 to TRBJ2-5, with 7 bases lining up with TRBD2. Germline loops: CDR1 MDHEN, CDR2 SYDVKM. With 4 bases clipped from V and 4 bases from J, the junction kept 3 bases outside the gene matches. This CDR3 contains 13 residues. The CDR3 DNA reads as TGTGCCAGCAGTTGGGCGGGGGTAGAGACCCAGTACTTC. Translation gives CASSWAGVETQYF.

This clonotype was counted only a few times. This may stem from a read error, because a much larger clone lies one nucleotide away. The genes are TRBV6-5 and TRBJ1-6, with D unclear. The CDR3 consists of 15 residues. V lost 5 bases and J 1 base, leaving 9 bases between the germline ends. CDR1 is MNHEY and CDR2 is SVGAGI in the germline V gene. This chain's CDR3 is CASSHGGSYNSPLHF. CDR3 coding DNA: TGTGCCAGCAGTCACGGAGGGTCCTATAATTCACCCCTCCACTTT.

In DNA, the CDR3 is TGCAGCCCATACCGGGAGGGGGATTCACCCCTCCACTTT. Its translation: CSPYREGDSPLHF. The genes are TRBV20-1 and TRBJ1-6, with D tentatively TRBD1 (6 bases). Germline CDR1 is DFQATT and CDR2 is SNEGSKA (reference sequence). The CDR3 spans 13 residues.

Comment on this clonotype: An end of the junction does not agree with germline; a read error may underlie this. For the CDR3, the DNA is TGCGCCAGCAGCTTGCCACAGGAGGACTTC. Translating gives CASSLPQEDF. V is TRBV5-1 and J is TRBJ2-5; tentatively, D is TRBD1 or TRBD2 (5 bases each). Germline V lookup: CDR1 SGHRS, CDR2 YFSETQ. This CDR3 is 10 amino acids long.

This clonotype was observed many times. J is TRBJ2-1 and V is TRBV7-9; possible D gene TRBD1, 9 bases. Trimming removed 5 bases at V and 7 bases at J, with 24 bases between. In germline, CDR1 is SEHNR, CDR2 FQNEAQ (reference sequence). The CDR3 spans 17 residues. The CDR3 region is CASSPTGGGTGLNEQFF. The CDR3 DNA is TGTGCCAGCAGCCCAACAGGCGGGGGGACAGGGTTGAATGAGCAGTTCTTC.